This TCR beta chain was identified in a study of T cells in Graves' hyperthyroidism and ophthalmopathy. This clonotype was seen at least ten times. Trimming took 4 bases from V and 1 from J; bases not matched to a gene: 3. The CDR3 contains 14 residues. Looked up from germline, CDR1 is MNHNS and CDR2 is SASEGT. Amplified TCR beta CDR3 regions came from RNA transcripts. Carried out on the TCR CDR3, a first-round RT-PCR used the HTBI primer set. Using its own MiXCR run on the multiplex PCR reads, TCRdb lists one record per CDR3 protein. Of about 400,000 distinct CDR3 sequences in the sample, more than 13% were seen once. Source material for PBMCs was 10 ml fresh peripheral blood.

The receptor was isolated from a woman in her twenties or thirties with Graves' hyperthyroidism. Sequenced sample: blood. The V gene is TRBV6-1, the J gene TRBJ2-7, with TRBD1 matching over 8 bases. The CDR3 protein is CASSGTGLSYEQYF. CDR3 nucleotide sequence: TGTGCCAGCAGTGGGACAGGGCTATCCTACGAGCAGTACTTC.